The clone carrying this T cell receptor (beta chain) was observed a handful of times. TCRdb analysed the 5' RACE reads with MiXCR anew, one entry per CDR3 protein. The profile shows under 65,000 distinct CDR3 sequences, 20% of them singletons. CDR3 size: 17 residues. Germline CDR1 and CDR2: SGDLS and YYNGEE. The ends were cut back, 4 bases at V and 2 bases at J, with 21 bases in the middle. Cells sorted as Tregs were CD4+, CD25+ and CD127-/low. The V gene is TRBV9, the J gene TRBJ1-1; no reliable D call. This TCR derives from a female donor with breast cancer. The material sequenced was tumor-infiltrating Tregs sorted from the breast tumor. The DNA of the CDR3 is TGTGCCAGCAGCTCCACTCCCGTCGAAGTAGATAACACTGAAGCTTTCTTT. This sequence encodes CASSSTPVEVDNTEAFF.